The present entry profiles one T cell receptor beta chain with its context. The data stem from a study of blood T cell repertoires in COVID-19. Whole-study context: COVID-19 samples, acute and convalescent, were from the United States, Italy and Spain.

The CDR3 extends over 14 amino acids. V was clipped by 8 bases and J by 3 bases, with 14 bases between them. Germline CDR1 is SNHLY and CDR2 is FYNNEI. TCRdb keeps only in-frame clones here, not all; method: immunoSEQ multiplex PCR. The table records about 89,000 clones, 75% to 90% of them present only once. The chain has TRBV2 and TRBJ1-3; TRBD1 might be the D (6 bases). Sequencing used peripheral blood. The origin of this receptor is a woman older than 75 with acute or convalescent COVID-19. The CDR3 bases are TGTGCCAGCCGCAGTGGACAGATTGGAAACACCATATATTTT. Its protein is CASRSGQIGNTIYF.